A selection of T cell receptor beta chains follows, all from one sample in a study of T-cell memory formation after mild COVID-19. TCRdb redid the calling of the 5' RACE reads with MiXCR, one entry per CDR3 protein. This table holds about 90,000 distinct CDR3 sequences, approximately 13% found once. The sequenced sample consisted of PBMCs or a T cell subset sorted from them (not recorded which). The source of these receptors is an adult woman who had mild COVID-19 (a few samples of this study predate the infection). Cell type and time point are not known. Both conserved end residues are part of each CDR3. A D gene is named only where the DNA matches it firmly. Where a row states a size, it is once, few, many or the class of an expanded clone; other rows omit it.

size: few; D: -; J: TRBJ2-7; V: TRBV11-2; DNA: TGTGCCTCCGAGGGTGTGTCCTACGAGCAGTACTTC; CDR3: CASEGVSYEQYF
size: -; D: TRBD1; J: TRBJ1-1; V: TRBV27; DNA: TGTGCCAGCAGTTTCCCACCAGGACAGGGGGCGACCACTGAAGCTTTCTTT; CDR3: CASSFPPGQGATTEAFF
size: -; D: -; J: TRBJ2-1; V: TRBV5-6; DNA: TGTGCCAGCAGCCCAGGGGCCAGGGGGGCACACAATGAGCAGTTCTTC; CDR3: CASSPGARGAHNEQFF
size: few; D: TRBD1; J: TRBJ1-2; V: TRBV5-1; DNA: TGCGCCAGCAGCTCGACAGGGGGAGATAACTATGGCTACACCTTC; CDR3: CASSSTGGDNYGYTF
size: few; D: TRBD2; J: TRBJ2-1; V: TRBV5-1; DNA: TGCGCCAGCAGCCCCATGGGGACCGGGGGGTCCTACAATGAGCAGTTCTTC; CDR3: CASSPMGTGGSYNEQFF
size: -; D: TRBD1; J: TRBJ1-2; V: TRBV12-3/TRBV12-4; DNA: TGTGCCAGCAGTCTTCCGGGACAGGAAAACTATGGCTACACCTTC; CDR3: CASSLPGQENYGYTF
size: -; D: -; J: TRBJ2-5; V: TRBV20-1; DNA: TGCAGTGCTAGAGCCCCACTACGGGAGTACCAAGAGACCCAGTACTTC; CDR3: CSARAPLREYQETQYF
size: -; D: TRBD2; J: TRBJ2-3; V: TRBV7-2; DNA: TGTGCCAGCAGCTCCTCCTTAGCGGGGGGGCTTACAGATACGCAGTATTTT; CDR3: CASSSSLAGGLTDTQYF
size: -; D: -; J: TRBJ2-1; V: TRBV5-4; DNA: TGTGCCAGCAGCCCCAGGGCAGGGCATGAGCAGTTCTTC; CDR3: CASSPRAGHEQFF
size: few; D: TRBD1; J: TRBJ2-7; V: TRBV6-6; DNA: TGTGCCAGCAGTTTCCGGGACAGGGCTTACGAGCAGTACTTC; CDR3: CASSFRDRAYEQYF
size: -; D: -; J: TRBJ2-7; V: TRBV27; DNA: TGTGCCAGCAGTCCATTCGCAGGGTCCTACGAGCAGTACTTC; CDR3: CASSPFAGSYEQYF
size: many; D: -; J: TRBJ2-3; V: TRBV9; DNA: TGTGCCAGCAGCGTAGGGTCAGGAGATACGCAGTATTTT; CDR3: CASSVGSGDTQYF
size: -; D: -; J: TRBJ1-1; V: TRBV9; DNA: TGTGCCAGCAGCGTAGGCGGGGTCGGAACTGAAGCTTTCTTT; CDR3: CASSVGGVGTEAFF
size: -; D: -; J: TRBJ2-5; V: TRBV29-1; DNA: TGCAGCGTTGATGTCCCCAACAGGCAGACCCAGTACTTC; CDR3: CSVDVPNRQTQYF
size: -; D: TRBD1; J: TRBJ2-7; V: TRBV10-3; DNA: TGTGCCATCGGACAGGGATTCAGAGAATACGAGCAGTACTTC; CDR3: CAIGQGFREYEQYF
size: many; D: -; J: TRBJ2-2; V: TRBV15; DNA: TGTGCCACCAGCATAGGTCGGTGGGCGAACACCGGGGAGCTGTTTTTT; CDR3: CATSIGRWANTGELFF
size: few; D: -; J: TRBJ2-1; V: TRBV12-3/TRBV12-4; DNA: TGTGCCAGCACCAACGCCAGGGAACTTGAGCAGTTCTTC; CDR3: CASTNARELEQFF
size: -; D: -; J: TRBJ1-2; V: TRBV29-1; DNA: TGCAGCGTTGAAACAGGGTTGGACTATGGCTACACCTTC; CDR3: CSVETGLDYGYTF
size: few; D: TRBD2; J: TRBJ2-5; V: TRBV12-3/TRBV12-4; DNA: TGTGCCAGCAGTTTTTCTAGCGGGCAGACCCAGTACTTC; CDR3: CASSFSSGQTQYF
size: few; D: -; J: TRBJ2-6; V: TRBV4-2; DNA: TGTGCCAGCAGCCAAGAGGATGTCTACGGAGGGGCCAACGTCCTGACTTTC; CDR3: CASSQEDVYGGANVLTF
size: few; D: -; J: TRBJ2-1; V: TRBV5-1; DNA: TGCGCCAGCAGCCCACGACTAGTAAGCCGGGGCCATGAGCAGTTCTTC; CDR3: CASSPRLVSRGHEQFF
size: few; D: -; J: TRBJ2-1; V: TRBV7-9; DNA: TGTGCCAGCAGCTTAGAAGGTGGTGAGCAGTTCTTC; CDR3: CASSLEGGEQFF
size: few; D: TRBD1; J: TRBJ2-5; V: TRBV5-1; DNA: TGCGCCAGCAGCCACCGGGACAGGTCTCAAGAGACCCAGTACTTC; CDR3: CASSHRDRSQETQYF
size: many; D: TRBD2; J: TRBJ2-6; V: TRBV6-2/TRBV6-3; DNA: TGTGCCAGCAGTTACGGTAGCGGGAGGGCATTTGGGGCCAACGTCCTGACTTTC; CDR3: CASSYGSGRAFGANVLTF
size: few; D: -; J: TRBJ2-7; V: TRBV20-1; DNA: TGCAGTGCCACCTCGGTCAGTGCACCTTACGAGCAGTACTTC; CDR3: CSATSVSAPYEQYF
size: -; D: -; J: TRBJ1-1; V: TRBV6-5; DNA: TGTGCCAGCAGTCCGCCAGGGGACACTGAAGCTTTCTTT; CDR3: CASSPPGDTEAFF
size: few; D: -; J: TRBJ2-2; V: TRBV24-1; DNA: TGTGCCACCAGTGATTTCCATAGCACCGGGGAGCTGTTTTTT; CDR3: CATSDFHSTGELFF